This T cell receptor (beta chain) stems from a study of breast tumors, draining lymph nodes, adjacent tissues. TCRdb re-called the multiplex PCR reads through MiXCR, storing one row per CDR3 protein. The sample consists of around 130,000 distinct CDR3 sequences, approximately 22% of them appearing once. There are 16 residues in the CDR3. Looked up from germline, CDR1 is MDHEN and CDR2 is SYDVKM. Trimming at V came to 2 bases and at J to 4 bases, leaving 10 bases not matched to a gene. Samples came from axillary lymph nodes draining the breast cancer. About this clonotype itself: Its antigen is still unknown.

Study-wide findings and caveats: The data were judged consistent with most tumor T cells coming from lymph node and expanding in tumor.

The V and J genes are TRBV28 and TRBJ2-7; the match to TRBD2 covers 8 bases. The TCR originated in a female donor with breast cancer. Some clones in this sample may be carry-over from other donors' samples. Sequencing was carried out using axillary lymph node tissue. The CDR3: CASSLQRGGTRYEQYF. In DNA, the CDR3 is TGTGCCAGCAGTTTACAGCGTGGGGGGACTAGATACGAGCAGTACTTC.